This TCR beta chain came from a study of shared clonotypes between healthy human individuals. The CDR3 extends over 14 amino acids. Deletions cut 5 bases from V and 6 bases from J, with 17 bases between. Germline V gene sequence: CDR1 SGHDN, CDR2 FVKESK. Libraries were prepared by immunoSEQ multiplex PCR; TCRdb keeps only in-frame clonotypes and omits some of them. Of over a million clones listed, roughly 74% are singletons. The chain recombines TRBV14 with TRBJ2-7; D tentatively fits TRBD1 or TRBD2 (5 bases each). The sample consisted of memory CD4+ T cells from PBMCs. Subset: CD45RA-negative fraction. The sequence came from a man aged 18 to 29 in good health. Some clones in this sample may be carry-over from other donors' samples. The CDR3 DNA is TGTGCCAGCAGCTTACGGGGCGCGGATCGCGAGCAGTACTTC. Its translation is CASSLRGADREQYF.